These T cell receptor beta chains were read from a single sample in a study of response to subunit inactivated influenza vaccine. TCRdb called the RT-PCR reads again in MiXCR, with one record for every CDR3 protein. The repertoire holds about 700,000 distinct CDR3 sequences, with around 13% as singletons. The source material was PBMCs from blood, sampled around two weeks before vaccination. The origin of the receptors is a man aged 50 to 60 who received an inactivated influenza vaccine. Both conserved end residues are trimmed from each CDR3. D genes are given only for firm matches. Clone size is not always given. Where it is, it says once, few, many or a class for expanded clones.

size	D	length	J	V	CDR3
many	.	11	TRBJ2-7	TRBV20-1	SAREPVAYEQY
few	TRBD2	16	TRBJ2-1	TRBV5-1	ASSLARLAGGPYNEQF
few	.	12	TRBJ2-3	TRBV10-2	ASSELRDGDTQY
many	TRBD2	14	TRBJ2-3	TRBV4-3	ASSQTYGGSPDTQY
.	TRBD2	14	TRBJ2-3	TRBV5-6	ASSARVSGGADTQY
.	.	16	TRBJ2-7	TRBV4-1	ASSQDPIGHLSSYEQY
.	.	10	TRBJ1-4	TRBV28	ASNRINEKLF
few	TRBD1	13	TRBJ2-1	TRBV7-9	ASSWDRDGYNEQF
.	TRBD1	13	TRBJ2-3	TRBV5-1	ASSLGQGSTDTQC
few	.	12	TRBJ2-3	TRBV6-1	ASSMDPNGGTQY
.	.	11	TRBJ1-1	TRBV20-1	SARDTGSTEAF
.	TRBD1	12	TRBJ2-5	TRBV2	ASSRQGQVETQY
.	TRBD1	14	TRBJ2-7	TRBV5-5	ASSLRQGEINYEQY
many	TRBD2	13	TRBJ2-1	TRBV5-1	ASSDFGLAGGEQF
.	.	13	TRBJ2-5	TRBV14	ASSPGDAGLETQY
many	.	13	TRBJ2-3	TRBV15	ATSPLVQGSDTQY
.	TRBD1	14	TRBJ1-6	TRBV27	ASSRTQGAWNSPLH
.	TRBD1	12	TRBJ2-7	TRBV19	ASSISQGAYEQY
.	.	12	TRBJ2-2	TRBV6-2/TRBV6-3	ASSYSLAHGELF
few	TRBD1	13	TRBJ2-5	TRBV5-1	ASSLPTGNQETQY
few	TRBD2	16	TRBJ2-7	TRBV6-2/TRBV6-3	ASSYGLAGIMNSYEQY
.	.	14	TRBJ2-1	TRBV7-9	ASSYPGAGAYNEQF
.	.	10	TRBJ2-7	TRBV30	AWSRSYYEQY
many	.	11	TRBJ1-6	TRBV5-1	ASSLAGRSPLH
many	TRBD2	15	TRBJ2-3	TRBV12-3/TRBV12-4	ASRMTPGLDRTDTQY
many	.	12	TRBJ2-1	TRBV6-1	ASSEWRTGDEQF
few	.	11	TRBJ1-6	TRBV4-3	ASSQDGNSPLH
few	.	15	TRBJ2-1	TRBV7-2	ASSPGGPGRALSEQF
.	.	11	TRBJ1-5	TRBV6-5	ASSYSMDQPQH
few	.	10	TRBJ2-3	TRBV29-1	SVLYRTDTQY
many	.	11	TRBJ2-3	TRBV5-1	ASSSAYGDTQY
.	.	9	TRBJ2-5	TRBV29-1	SVRSGETQY
few	TRBD2	10	TRBJ2-7	TRBV28	ASRGDYDEQY
few	TRBD2	16	TRBJ2-7	TRBV6-1	ASTPSVPTSGGANEQY
many	.	17	TRBJ1-5	TRBV4-1	ASSQDQLLTGGGDQPQH
.	.	13	TRBJ2-2	TRBV14	ASSPGARDTGELF
many	.	13	TRBJ2-3	TRBV12-3/TRBV12-4	ASSFDPGLADTQY
.	.	15	TRBJ2-1	TRBV10-3	AISESGLPGGRNEQF
many	TRBD2	16	TRBJ2-3	TRBV11-2	ASSGRTSGRDSTDTQY
few	.	14	TRBJ2-7	TRBV4-1	ASSQVRGGTSYEQY
many	.	9	TRBJ2-1	TRBV6-2/TRBV6-3	ASSSLSEQF
.	TRBD2	12	TRBJ2-3	TRBV20-1	SAGRLAGVDTQY
.	TRBD2	14	TRBJ2-1	TRBV6-1	ASSRYRTSAENEQF
few	TRBD1	14	TRBJ2-3	TRBV4-3	ASSHEQGEGTDTQY
.	.	13	TRBJ2-7	TRBV9	ASSVEGTDIYEQY
.	TRBD2	12	TRBJ2-3	TRBV4-1	ASSLSGGIDTQY
few	.	11	TRBJ2-1	TRBV12-3/TRBV12-4	ASSLDVWPGRV
.	.	11	TRBJ2-7	TRBV28	AIRKPASYEQY
few	.	11	TRBJ2-5	TRBV2	ASSDLARETQY
many	TRBD2	13	TRBJ2-7	TRBV7-2	ASSLVTSGEYEQY
few	.	12	TRBJ2-7	TRBV10-3	AISVRADAYEQY
few	.	10	TRBJ2-7	TRBV20-1	SASGATGEQY
few	TRBD1	15	TRBJ2-7	TRBV7-9	ASSPSRGTAQSYEQY